One and the same sample provided the 20 T cell receptor beta chains below, sequenced in a study of blood T cells in healthy people across ages. Through a sample-barcoded 5' primer and a J-beta primer mix, a second PCR was run for roughly 7 to 12 cycles. TCRdb called the 5' RACE reads again in MiXCR, with one record for every CDR3 protein. This table holds approximately 850,000 distinct CDR3 sequences, 58% found once. The source material was blood. The receptors here all came from a young man in good health.

The V gene is TRBV29-1, the J gene TRBJ2-7; 7 positions agree with TRBD2. The ends lost 5 bases at V and 4 bases at J; junction bases unmatched: 8. Germline CDR1 reads SQVTM; CDR2 reads ANQGSEA. The CDR3 covers 13 residues. The CDR3 loop is CSVSSGIAYEQYF. CDR3 DNA sequence: TGCAGCGTTTCAAGCGGGATAGCATACGAGCAGTACTTC.

This clonotype has at least ten counts. The genes are TRBV5-1 and TRBJ2-1; 7 bases fit TRBD2. Germline CDR1 SGHRS, CDR2 YFSETQ. V was clipped by 3 bases and J by 4 bases; unmatched bases: 7. This CDR3 is 15 amino acids long. CDR3 sequence reads: CASSSSGEPYNEQFF. The CDR3 region has the DNA TGCGCCAGCAGCTCGAGCGGGGAGCCGTACAATGAGCAGTTCTTC.

The V gene is TRBV5-1, the J gene TRBJ2-1; TRBD2 is a possible D gene (5 bases). The germline CDR1 and CDR2 sequences are SGHRS and YFSETQ. Trimming removed 7 bases at V and 9 bases at J, with 17 bases between. The CDR3 length is 13 residues. Here the CDR3 DNA reads TGCGCCAGCGGCTCGGGAAGCGGCAGTGAGCAGTTCTTC. It yields the protein CASGSGSGSEQFF.

This chain connects TRBV29-1 to TRBJ2-1; D uncertain. The germline CDR1 and CDR2 sequences are SQVTM and ANQGSEA. The CDR3 has 15 amino acids. V shed 4 bases and J shed 0 bases, with 13 bases lying between them. The CDR3 is CSVVLLGPSYNEQFF. The CDR3 DNA is TGCAGCGTTGTTCTCCTAGGGCCCTCCTACAATGAGCAGTTCTTC.

CDR3 bases: TGTGCCAGCAGTTTGGCGGGGGGCAACTTCTTGAGGCAGTTCTTC. Residues: CASSLAGGNFLRQFF. This rearrangement joins TRBV12-3 or TRBV12-4 to TRBJ2-1, with TRBD2 matching over 8 bases. The V gene end was trimmed by 3 bases and the J gene end by 12 bases; junction bases not matched to a gene: 13. The CDR3 totals 15 residues.

This clonotype has a handful of counts. V is TRBV29-1 and J is TRBJ2-1; no firm D call. The germline V gene encodes CDR1 SQVTM and CDR2 ANQGSEA. The CDR3 runs 12 residues. V lost 0 bases and J 8 bases, leaving 8 bases between the germline ends. The CDR3 reads CSVEEAPHEQFF. CDR3 bases: TGCAGCGTTGAAGAGGCCCCTCATGAGCAGTTCTTC.

The chain employs TRBV4-3 and TRBJ1-4; 8 bases map to TRBD1. The CDR3 spans 18 residues. CDR1 is LGHNA and CDR2 is YSLEER in the germline V gene. After removal of 5 bases from V and 8 bases from J, the junction contained 19 bases not matched to a gene. CDR3 sequence reads: CASSSRGTGGGIREKLFF. CDR3 in DNA: TGCGCCAGCAGCTCCAGGGGGACAGGTGGGGGAATTAGAGAAAAACTGTTTTTT.

The chain uses TRBV29-1 and TRBJ2-1, with D possibly called TRBD1 or TRBD2 (7 bases each). The CDR3 consists of 14 residues. Germline V gives CDR1 SQVTM, CDR2 ANQGSEA. The CDR3 bases are TGCACAGGAGGGGGAGGGGGCCCTCGCAATGAGCAGTTCTTC. It encodes CTGGGGGPRNEQFF.

The chain recombines TRBV7-2 with TRBJ2-1; D is possibly TRBD1 (6 bases). CDR3 length: 12 residues. V was cut by 4 bases and J by 9 bases, with 10 bases left in between. CDR1 and CDR2 from the germline V gene are SGHTA and FQGNSA. The CDR3 sequence: CASSSSRGEQFF. As DNA, the CDR3 is TGTGCCAGCAGCTCCTCCAGGGGTGAGCAGTTCTTC.

There are a few counts of this clonotype. The chain links TRBV12-3 or TRBV12-4 to TRBJ2-3, with 10 positions matching TRBD1. V gave up 5 bases and J gave up 3 bases; unmatched junction bases: 5. The CDR3 spans 15 residues. CDR3 sequence reads: CASSPRQGATDTQYF. In DNA, the CDR3 is TGTGCCAGCAGTCCGCGACAGGGGGCTACAGATACGCAGTATTTT.

The J gene is TRBJ2-1, the V gene TRBV6-5; D may be TRBD1 (6 bases). The length of the CDR3 is 16 residues. Germline V lookup: CDR1 MNHEY, CDR2 SVGAGI. Between the trimmed V and J ends, which lost 5 bases and 3 bases, there was a span of 17 bases. The CDR3 protein is CASSNLWGLNYNEQFF. CDR3 nucleotide sequence: TGTGCCAGCAGTAACTTATGGGGGCTTAACTACAATGAGCAGTTCTTC.

This clonotype was seen more than once but under ten times. J is TRBJ2-3 and V is TRBV4-2; D call uncertain. V lost 0 bases to trimming and J lost 6 bases, with 16 bases between them. Germline V gene sequence: CDR1 LGHNA, CDR2 YNFKEQ. CDR3 length: 16 amino acids. CDR3 nucleotides: TGTGCCAGCAGCCAAGATCCCATGTCTACCTACGATACGCAGTATTTT. It translates to CASSQDPMSTYDTQYF.

This clonotype was seen a few times. This chain links TRBV10-3 with TRBJ1-2, with TRBD1 matching over 8 bases. CDR1 is ENHRY, CDR2 SYGVKD, per germline. Trimming cost V 10 bases and J 6 bases; bases outside gene matches: 16. The CDR3 consists of 15 residues. CDR3 DNA sequence: TGTGCCAGCCGGACAGGGACACTATTAGCGGATGGCTACACCTTC. Its translation is CASRTGTLLADGYTF.

The gene calls are TRBV4-1 and TRBJ2-6; D not certain. Germline V CDR1 and CDR2: MGHRA, YSYEKL. Trimming took off 4 bases at V and 1 base at J, with 11 bases between the two ends. The length of the CDR3 is 16 residues. Here the CDR3 DNA reads TGCGCCAGCAGCCGTGAATCTGGGTCTGGGGCCAACGTCCTGACTTTC. Its translation is CASSRESGSGANVLTF.

This clonotype appeared a single time. This chain uses TRBV20-1 with TRBJ2-1, with 9 bases matching TRBD2. Unmatched junction bases numbered 3, after V lost 3 bases and J lost 12 bases. The CDR3 is 11 amino acids. Germline V gene data show CDR1 as DFQATT and CDR2 as SNEGSKA (reference sequence). CDR3 protein: CSARGTSRQFF. CDR3 DNA sequence: TGCAGTGCTAGGGGGACTAGCCGGCAGTTCTTC.

In DNA form, the CDR3 reads TGTGCCAGCGAACAGGGAAGCACAGATACGCAGTATTTT. This encodes CASEQGSTDTQYF. The rearrangement joins TRBV6-6 to TRBJ2-3; tentatively, D is TRBD1 (6 bases). V was clipped by 8 bases and J by 0 bases, with 9 bases between them. CDR3 size: 13 residues. Germline V gene lookup returns CDR1 MNHNY and CDR2 SVGAGI (reference sequence).

V and J are TRBV29-1 and TRBJ1-6; D ambiguous. The CDR3 length is 13 residues. Looked up from germline, CDR1 is SQVTM and CDR2 is ANQGSEA. Trimming removed 8 bases from V and 9 bases from J, with 17 bases in between. CDR3 amino acids: CSSSGPPSSPLHF. In nucleotides, the CDR3 is TGCAGCTCTTCCGGGCCTCCCTCTTCACCCCTCCACTTT.

This chain joins TRBV3-1 and TRBJ2-7; TRBD2 agrees at 13 bases. Germline trimming cut 3 bases from V and 2 bases from J; bases unmatched to any gene: 4. Germline assignment: CDR1 LGHDT and CDR2 YNNKEL (reference sequence). The CDR3 loop spans 16 amino acids. The CDR3 nucleotides are TGTGCCAGCAGCCAGGGGACTAGCGGGATTGCCTACGAGCAGTACTTC. Translation gives CASSQGTSGIAYEQYF.

The J gene is TRBJ2-7, the V gene TRBV29-1; D tentatively fits TRBD1 or TRBD2 (5 bases each). CDR1 and CDR2 from the germline V gene are SQVTM and ANQGSEA. V lost 7 bases and J 5 bases, leaving 15 bases between the germline ends. This CDR3 is built from 12 residues. CDR3 DNA sequence: TGCAGCGCAATAGGACCGGGGCACGAGCAGTACTTC. It codes for CSAIGPGHEQYF.

This clonotype was seen a few times. The chain carries TRBV14 and TRBJ2-5; D unresolved. The length of the CDR3 is 12 residues. V lost 1 base and J lost 11, with 11 bases in between. CDR1 SGHDN and CDR2 FVKESK come from the germline V gene. For the CDR3, the DNA is TGTGCCAGCAGCCAAGGCGCTTATATTCAGTACTTC. It encodes CASSQGAYIQYF.